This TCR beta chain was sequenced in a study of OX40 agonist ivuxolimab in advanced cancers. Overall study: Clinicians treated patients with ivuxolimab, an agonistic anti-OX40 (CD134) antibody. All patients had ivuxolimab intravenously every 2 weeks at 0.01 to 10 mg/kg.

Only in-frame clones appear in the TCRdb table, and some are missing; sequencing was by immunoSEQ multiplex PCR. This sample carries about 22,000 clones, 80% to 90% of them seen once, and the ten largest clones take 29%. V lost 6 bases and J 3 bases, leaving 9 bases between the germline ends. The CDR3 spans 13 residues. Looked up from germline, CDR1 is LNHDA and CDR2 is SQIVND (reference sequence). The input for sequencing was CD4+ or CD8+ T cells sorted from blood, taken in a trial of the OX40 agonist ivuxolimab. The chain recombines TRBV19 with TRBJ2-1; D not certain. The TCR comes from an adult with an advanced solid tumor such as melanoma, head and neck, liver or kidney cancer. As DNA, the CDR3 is TGTGCCAGTAGCCTTAGACTCTACAATGAGCAGTTCTTC. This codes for CASSLRLYNEQFF. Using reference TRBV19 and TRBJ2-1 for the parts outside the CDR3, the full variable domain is DGGITQSPKYLFRKEGQNVTLSCEQNLNHDAMYWYRQDPGQGLRLIYYSQIVNDFQKGDIAEGYSVSREKKESFPLTVTSAQKNPTAFYLCASSLRLYNEQFFGPGTRLTVL.